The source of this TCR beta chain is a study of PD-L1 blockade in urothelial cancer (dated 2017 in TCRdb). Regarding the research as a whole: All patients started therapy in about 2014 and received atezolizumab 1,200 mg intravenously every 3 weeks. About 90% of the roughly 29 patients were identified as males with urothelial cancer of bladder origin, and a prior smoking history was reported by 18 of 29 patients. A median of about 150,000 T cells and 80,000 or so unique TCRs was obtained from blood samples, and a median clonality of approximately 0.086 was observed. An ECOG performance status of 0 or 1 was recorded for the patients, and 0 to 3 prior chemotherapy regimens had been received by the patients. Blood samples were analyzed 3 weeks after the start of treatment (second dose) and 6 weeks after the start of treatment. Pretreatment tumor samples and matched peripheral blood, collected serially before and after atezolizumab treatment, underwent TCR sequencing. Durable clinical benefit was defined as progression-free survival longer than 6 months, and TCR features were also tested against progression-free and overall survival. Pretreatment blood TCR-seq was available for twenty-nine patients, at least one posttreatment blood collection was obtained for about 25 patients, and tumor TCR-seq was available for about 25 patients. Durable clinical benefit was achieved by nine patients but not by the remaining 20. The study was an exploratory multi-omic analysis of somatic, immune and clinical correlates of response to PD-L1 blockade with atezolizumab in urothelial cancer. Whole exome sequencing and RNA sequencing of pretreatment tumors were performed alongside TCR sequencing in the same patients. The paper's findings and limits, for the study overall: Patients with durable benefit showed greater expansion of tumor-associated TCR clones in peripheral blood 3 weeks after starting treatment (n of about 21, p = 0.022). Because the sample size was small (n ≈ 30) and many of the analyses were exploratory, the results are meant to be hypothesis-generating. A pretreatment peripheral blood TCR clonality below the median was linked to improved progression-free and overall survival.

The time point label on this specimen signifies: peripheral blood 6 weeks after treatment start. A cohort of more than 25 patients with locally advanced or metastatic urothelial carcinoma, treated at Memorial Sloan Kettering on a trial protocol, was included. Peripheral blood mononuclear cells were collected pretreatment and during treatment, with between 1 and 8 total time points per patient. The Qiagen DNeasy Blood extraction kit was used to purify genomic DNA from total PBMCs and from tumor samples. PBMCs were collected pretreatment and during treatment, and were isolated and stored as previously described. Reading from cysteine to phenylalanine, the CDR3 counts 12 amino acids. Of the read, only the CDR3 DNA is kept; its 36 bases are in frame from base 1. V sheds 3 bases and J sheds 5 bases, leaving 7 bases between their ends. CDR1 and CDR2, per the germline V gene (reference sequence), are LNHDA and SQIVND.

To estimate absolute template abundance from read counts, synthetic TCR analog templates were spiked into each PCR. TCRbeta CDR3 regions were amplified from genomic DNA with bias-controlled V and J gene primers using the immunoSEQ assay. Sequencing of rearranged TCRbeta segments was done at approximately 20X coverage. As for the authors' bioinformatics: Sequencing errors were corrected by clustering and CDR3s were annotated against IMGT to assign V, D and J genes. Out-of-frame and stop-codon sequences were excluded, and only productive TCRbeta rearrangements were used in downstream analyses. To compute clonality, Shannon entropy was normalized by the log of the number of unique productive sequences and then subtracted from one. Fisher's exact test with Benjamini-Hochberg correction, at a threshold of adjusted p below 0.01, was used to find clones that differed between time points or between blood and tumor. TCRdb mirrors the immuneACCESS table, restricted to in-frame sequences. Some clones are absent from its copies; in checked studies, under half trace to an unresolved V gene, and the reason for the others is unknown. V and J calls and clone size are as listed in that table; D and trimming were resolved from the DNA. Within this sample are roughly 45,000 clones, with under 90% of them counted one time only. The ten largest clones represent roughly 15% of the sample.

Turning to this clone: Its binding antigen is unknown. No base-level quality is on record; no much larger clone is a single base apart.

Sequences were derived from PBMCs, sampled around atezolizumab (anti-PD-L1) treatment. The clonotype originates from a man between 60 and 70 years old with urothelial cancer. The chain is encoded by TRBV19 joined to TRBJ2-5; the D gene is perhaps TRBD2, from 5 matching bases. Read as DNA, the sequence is TGTGCCAGTAGTATCCGAGGGGAGACCCAGTACTTC. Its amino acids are CASSIRGETQYF. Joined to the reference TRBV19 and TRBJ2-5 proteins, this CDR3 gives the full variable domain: DGGITQSPKYLFRKEGQNVTLSCEQNLNHDAMYWYRQDPGQGLRLIYYSQIVNDFQKGDIAEGYSVSREKKESFPLTVTSAQKNPTAFYLCASSIRGETQYFGPGTRLLVL.